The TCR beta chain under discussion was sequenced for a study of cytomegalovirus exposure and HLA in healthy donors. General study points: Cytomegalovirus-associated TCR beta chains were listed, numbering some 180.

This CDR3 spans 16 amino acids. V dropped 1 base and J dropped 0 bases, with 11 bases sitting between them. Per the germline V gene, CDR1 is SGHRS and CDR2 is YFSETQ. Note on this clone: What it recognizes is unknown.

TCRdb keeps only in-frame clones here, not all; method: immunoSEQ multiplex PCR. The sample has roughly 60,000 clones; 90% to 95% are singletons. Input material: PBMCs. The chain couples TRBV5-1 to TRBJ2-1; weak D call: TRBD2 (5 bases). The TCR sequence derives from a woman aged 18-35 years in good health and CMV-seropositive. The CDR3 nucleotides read TGCGCCAGCAGCTTGAGAGGGTCCTTCTCCTACAATGAGCAGTTCTTC. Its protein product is CASSLRGSFSYNEQFF.